A single sample gave rise to the 21 T cell receptor beta chains below, sequenced in a study of T cell responses to AZD1222 COVID-19 vaccine. Method: immunoSEQ multiplex PCR; TCRdb's copy keeps in-frame clones and lacks some. The sample shows 200,000 or so clones, 85% to 90% of them seen only once. Source: peripheral blood, taken on day 0 of AZD1222 vaccination. The receptors derive from an adult in good health.

J is TRBJ1-2 and V is TRBV11-1, with 10 bases that match TRBD1. The V segment lost 5 bases and the J segment 4 bases; nucleotides outside the gene matches: 7. The CDR3 extends over 15 amino acids. Per the germline V gene, CDR1 is SGHAT and CDR2 is FQDESV (reference sequence). In DNA form, the CDR3 reads TGTGCCAGCAGCCAAAGGACAGGGGGGACCTATGGCTACACCTTC. It specifies CASSQRTGGTYGYTF.

This clone was seen just once. V is TRBV7-8 and J is TRBJ2-6, with a possible D match to TRBD1 (5 bases). This CDR3 is 16 amino acids long. Trimming took off 5 bases at V and 0 bases at J, with 11 bases between the two ends. The germline V gene encodes CDR1 SGHVS and CDR2 FQNEAQ. This CDR3 is CASSNDRRSGANVLTF. The DNA of the CDR3 is TGTGCCAGCAGCAACGACAGACGCTCTGGGGCCAACGTCCTGACTTTC.

This clone was counted at least ten times. The chain recombines TRBV27 with TRBJ1-5; tentative D call: TRBD1 (5 bases). V was cut by 3 bases and J by 5 bases, with 11 bases left in between. CDR1 and CDR2 (germline): MNHEY, SMNVEV (reference sequence). The CDR3 loop spans 14 amino acids. CDR3 residues: CASSFSQEDQPQHF. The CDR3 DNA reads as TGTGCCAGCAGTTTTTCACAGGAGGATCAGCCCCAGCATTTT.

This clone has only a few counts. The CDR3 protein is CASSRGLAAYNEQFF. CDR3 in DNA: TGCGCCAGCAGCCGGGGACTAGCGGCGTACAATGAGCAGTTCTTC. The chain links TRBV4-1 to TRBJ2-1; 11 bases match TRBD2. Trimming removed 4 bases from V and 4 bases from J; junction bases left unmatched: 3. The CDR3 extends over 15 amino acids. The V gene's germline CDR1 is MGHRA and CDR2 YSYEKL.

The chain employs TRBV18 and TRBJ1-2; 7 bases map to TRBD1. CDR1 is KGHSH, CDR2 LQKENI, per germline. J gave up 5 bases and V 3 bases, and 18 bases lay outside the gene matches. The CDR3 contains 18 residues. The CDR3 protein is CASSPFGTDLPGGYGYTF. The DNA of the CDR3 is TGTGCCAGCTCACCCTTCGGGACAGACCTTCCTGGGGGATATGGCTACACCTTC. The whole variable domain, filled in from reference TRBV18 and TRBJ1-2, reads NAGVMQNPRHLVRRRGQEARLRCSPMKGHSHVYWYRQLPEEGLKFMVYLQKENIIDESGMPKERFSAEFPKEGPSILRIQQVVRGDSAAYFCASSPFGTDLPGGYGYTFGSGTRLTVV.

CDR3 sequence (DNA): TGCGCCAGCAGCTTGGCCCTGTCTCAGGGGTTCTATGGCTACACCTTC. This sequence encodes CASSLALSQGFYGYTF. The V gene is TRBV5-1, the J gene TRBJ1-2; tentatively, D is TRBD1 (6 bases). CDR3 length: 16 amino acids. The germline gives CDR1 SGHRS, CDR2 YFSETQ. V gave up 0 bases and J gave up 4 bases, with 16 bases separating them.

This chain uses TRBV30 with TRBJ1-1; D not resolved. CDR3 length equals 12 residues. The germline V gene encodes CDR1 GTSNPN and CDR2 SVGIG (reference sequence). V lost 4 bases and J 3 bases, leaving 9 bases between the germline ends. CDR3 nucleotide sequence: TGTGCCTGGACCAAGGGATACACTGAAGCTTTCTTT. Protein product: CAWTKGYTEAFF.

The chain uses TRBV7-6 and TRBJ2-3; 10 bases are shared with TRBD2. Germline assignment: CDR1 SGHVS and CDR2 FNYEAQ. The CDR3 is made up of 18 amino acids. Losses at the gene ends were 2 bases for V and 1 base for J; bases not matched to a gene: 9. This CDR3 reads CASSLTQRGGLGTDTQYF. CDR3 coding DNA: TGTGCCAGCAGCTTAACCCAGCGGGGGGGCCTAGGCACAGATACGCAGTATTTT.

The J gene is TRBJ1-6, the V gene TRBV25-1; D not certain. With 3 bases removed from V and 7 bases from J, the gap between germline ends came to 7 bases. This CDR3 region has 13 residues. CDR1 and CDR2 (germline): MGHDK, SYGVNS. CDR3: CASSDRANSPLHF. Here the CDR3 DNA reads TGTGCCAGCAGTGACCGGGCGAATTCACCCCTCCACTTT.

V is TRBV30 and J is TRBJ1-3; D is unresolved. The length of the CDR3 is 10 residues. Germline CDR1 GTSNPN, CDR2 SVGIG (reference sequence). Trimming cost V 7 bases and J 4 bases, with 5 bases left between them. The CDR3 loop is CASGGNTIYF. The CDR3 nucleotides read TGTGCCTCCGGAGGAAACACCATATATTTT.

V usage is TRBV28 and J usage is TRBJ1-6; D is uncertain. Looked up from germline, CDR1 is MDHEN and CDR2 is SYDVKM. The CDR3 length is 14 residues. Deletions cut 5 bases from V and 8 bases from J, with 13 bases between. CDR3 loop: CASSPGVMDSPLHF. CDR3 in DNA: TGTGCCAGCAGTCCCGGCGTCATGGATTCACCCCTCCACTTT.

J is TRBJ2-7 and V is TRBV7-9; no reliable D call. Trimming took off 6 bases at V and 0 bases at J, with 9 bases between the two ends. The length of the CDR3 is 13 residues. Germline V lookup: CDR1 SEHNR, CDR2 FQNEAQ (reference sequence). This chain's CDR3 is CASRAISSYEQYF. As DNA, the CDR3 is TGTGCCAGCAGGGCGATAAGCTCCTACGAGCAGTACTTC.

The sample holds one count of this clone. The gene calls are TRBV12-3 or TRBV12-4 and TRBJ2-7, with D unclear. Trimming removed 2 bases from V and 7 bases from J, with 6 bases in between. This CDR3 is built from 11 residues. The CDR3 sequence: CASSLLGEQYF. The CDR3 nucleotides are TGTGCCAGCAGTTTATTAGGTGAGCAGTACTTC.

This chain links TRBV5-1 with TRBJ1-2, with D possibly matching TRBD1 (5 bases). Trimming shortened V by 0 bases and J by 6 bases, and 15 bases separated the two germline ends. The CDR3 has 15 amino acids. Germline loops: CDR1 SGHRS, CDR2 YFSETQ. The CDR3 DNA reads as TGCGCCAGCAGCTTGGGGCCAGGGCAATCCGATGGCTACACCTTC. Translating gives CASSLGPGQSDGYTF.

J is TRBJ1-3 and V is TRBV9; D unclear. The CDR3 runs 16 residues. Germline-derived CDR1 and CDR2 are SGDLS and YYNGEE. V lost 0 bases and J lost 0, with 10 bases in between. CDR3 sequence reads: CASSVGAALSGNTIYF. CDR3 coding DNA: TGTGCCAGCAGCGTAGGAGCCGCTCTCTCTGGAAACACCATATATTTT.

V gene TRBV4-3 combines with J gene TRBJ2-3; TRBD2 agrees at 12 bases. The CDR3 has 20 residues. Germline lookup yields CDR1 LGHNA and CDR2 YSLEER. V lost 0 bases, J lost 0 bases, and 10 bases stayed unmatched. This CDR3 reads CASSQDLTSGGRTSTDTQYF. The CDR3 nucleotides are TGCGCCAGCAGCCAAGATCTAACTAGCGGGGGGCGCACTAGCACAGATACGCAGTATTTT.

The chain recombines TRBV6-2 or TRBV6-3 with TRBJ1-6; D perhaps matches TRBD1 (5 bases). The V gene lost 4 bases and the J gene lost 7 bases, with 17 bases spanning the gap. The CDR3 spans 16 residues. CDR1 MNHEY and CDR2 SVGEGT come from the germline V gene. CDR3 coding DNA: TGTGCCAGCAGTTCTGGGCTTGACAGCCTGAATTCACCCCTCCACTTT. Its protein is CASSSGLDSLNSPLHF.

V and J are TRBV10-2 and TRBJ1-1; D unresolved. With 5 bases removed from V and 0 bases from J, the gap between germline ends came to 10 bases. Germline-derived CDR1 and CDR2 are WSHSY and SAAADI. CDR3 length equals 14 residues. CDR3 DNA sequence: TGCGCCAGCAGTTTCGGGATGGTGAACACTGAAGCTTTCTTT. This sequence encodes CASSFGMVNTEAFF.

This clone was seen a single time. This chain connects TRBV27 to TRBJ1-1, with 9 bases that match TRBD1. CDR3 length equals 14 residues. Per germline, CDR1 MNHEY and CDR2 SMNVEV (reference sequence). Trimming took 6 bases from V and 8 from J; bases not matched to a gene: 10. CDR3 DNA: TGTGCCAGCAGGGTATTGGGGACAGGGAGGGAAGCTTTCTTT. It specifies CASRVLGTGREAFF.

The V call is TRBV5-1, the J call TRBJ2-3; D might be TRBD1 (7 bases). V was pared by 8 bases and J by 3 bases, with 19 bases between. The CDR3 has 15 amino acids. Per the germline V gene, CDR1 is SGHRS and CDR2 is YFSETQ. CDR3 nucleotide sequence: TGCGCCAGTTCGGTCGGAGGGGGCAGGACAGATACGCAGTATTTT. It codes for CASSVGGGRTDTQYF.

The rearrangement joins TRBV5-1 to TRBJ1-5, with unresolved D. The germline V gene encodes CDR1 SGHRS and CDR2 YFSETQ. The V gene lost 0 bases and the J gene lost 5 bases, with 6 bases spanning the gap. This CDR3 has 13 residues. This CDR3 is CASSLGVDQPQHF. As DNA, the CDR3 is TGCGCCAGCAGCTTGGGGGTTGATCAGCCCCAGCATTTT.